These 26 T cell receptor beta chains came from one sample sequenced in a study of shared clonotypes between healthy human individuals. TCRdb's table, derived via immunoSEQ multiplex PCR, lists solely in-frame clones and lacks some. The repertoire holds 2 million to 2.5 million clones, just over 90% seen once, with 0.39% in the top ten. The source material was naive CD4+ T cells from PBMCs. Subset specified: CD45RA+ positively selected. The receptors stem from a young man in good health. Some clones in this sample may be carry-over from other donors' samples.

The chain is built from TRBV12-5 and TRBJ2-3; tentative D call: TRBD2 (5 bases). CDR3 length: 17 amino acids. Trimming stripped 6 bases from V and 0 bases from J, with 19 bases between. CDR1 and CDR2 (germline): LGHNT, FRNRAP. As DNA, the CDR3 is TGTGCTAGTGGCCTTGGACTTTCAACCACTAGCACAGATACGCAGTATTTT. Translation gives CASGLGLSTTSTDTQYF.

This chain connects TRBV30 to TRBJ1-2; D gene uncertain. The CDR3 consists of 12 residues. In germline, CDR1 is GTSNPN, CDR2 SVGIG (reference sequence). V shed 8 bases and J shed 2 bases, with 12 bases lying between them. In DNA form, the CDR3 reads TGTGCCAACTGGGCAGGAAACTATGGCTACACCTTC. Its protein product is CANWAGNYGYTF.

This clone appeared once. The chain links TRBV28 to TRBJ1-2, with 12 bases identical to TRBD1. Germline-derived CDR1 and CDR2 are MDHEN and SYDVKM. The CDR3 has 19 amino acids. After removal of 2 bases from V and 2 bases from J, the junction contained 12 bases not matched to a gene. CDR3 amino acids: CASSLGGTGGLIRNYGYTF. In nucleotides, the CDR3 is TGTGCCAGCAGTTTAGGGGGGACAGGGGGCTTGATTAGGAACTATGGCTACACCTTC.

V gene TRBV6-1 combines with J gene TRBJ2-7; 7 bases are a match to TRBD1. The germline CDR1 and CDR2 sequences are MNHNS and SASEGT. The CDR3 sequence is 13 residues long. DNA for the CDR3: TGTGCAGTGGTGGCAGGGGGTAGGAACGAGCAGTACTTC. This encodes CAVVAGGRNEQYF.

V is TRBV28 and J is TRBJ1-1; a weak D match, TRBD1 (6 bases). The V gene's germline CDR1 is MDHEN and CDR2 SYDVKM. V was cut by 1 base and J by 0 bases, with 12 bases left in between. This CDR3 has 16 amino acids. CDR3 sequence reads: CASSLSDRYMNTEAFF. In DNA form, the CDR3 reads TGTGCCAGCAGTTTATCGGACAGATATATGAACACTGAAGCTTTCTTT.

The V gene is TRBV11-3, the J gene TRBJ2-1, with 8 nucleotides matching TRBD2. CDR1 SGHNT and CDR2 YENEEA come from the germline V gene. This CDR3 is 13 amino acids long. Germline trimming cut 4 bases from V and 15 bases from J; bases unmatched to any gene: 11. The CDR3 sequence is CASSSFSGDRLFF. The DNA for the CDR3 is TGTGCCAGCAGCTCCTTTAGCGGGGATCGACTGTTCTTC.

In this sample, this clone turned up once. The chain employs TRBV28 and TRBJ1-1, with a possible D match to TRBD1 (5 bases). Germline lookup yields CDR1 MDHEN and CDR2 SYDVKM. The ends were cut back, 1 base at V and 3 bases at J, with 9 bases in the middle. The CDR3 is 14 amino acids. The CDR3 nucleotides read TGTGCCAGCAGTTTATTGTGGGGGGACACTGAAGCTTTCTTT. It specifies CASSLLWGDTEAFF.

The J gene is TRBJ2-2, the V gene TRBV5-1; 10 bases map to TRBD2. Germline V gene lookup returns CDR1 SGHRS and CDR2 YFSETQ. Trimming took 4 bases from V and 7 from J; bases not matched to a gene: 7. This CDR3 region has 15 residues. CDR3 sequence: CASSPSGSRGGELFF. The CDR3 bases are TGCGCCAGCAGCCCTAGCGGGAGCAGGGGCGGGGAGCTGTTTTTT.

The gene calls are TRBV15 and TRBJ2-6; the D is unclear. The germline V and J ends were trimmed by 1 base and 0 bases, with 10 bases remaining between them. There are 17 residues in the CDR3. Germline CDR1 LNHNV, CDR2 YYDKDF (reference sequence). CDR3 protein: CATSRVLVRSGANVLTF. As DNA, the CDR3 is TGTGCCACCAGCAGAGTCCTGGTGCGCTCTGGGGCCAACGTCCTGACTTTC. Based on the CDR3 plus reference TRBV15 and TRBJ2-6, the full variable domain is DAMVIQNPRYQVTQFGKPVTLSCSQTLNHNVMYWYQQKSSQAPKLLFHYYDKDFNNEADTPDNFQSRRPNTSFCFLDIRSPGLGDTAMYLCATSRVLVRSGANVLTFGAGSRLTVL.

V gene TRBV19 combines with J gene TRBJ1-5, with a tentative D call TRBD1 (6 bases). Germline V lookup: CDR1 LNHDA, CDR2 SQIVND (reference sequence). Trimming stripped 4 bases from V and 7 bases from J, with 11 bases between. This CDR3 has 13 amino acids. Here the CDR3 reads CASSNTGSQPQHF. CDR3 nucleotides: TGTGCCAGTAGTAATACAGGGTCCCAGCCCCAGCATTTT.

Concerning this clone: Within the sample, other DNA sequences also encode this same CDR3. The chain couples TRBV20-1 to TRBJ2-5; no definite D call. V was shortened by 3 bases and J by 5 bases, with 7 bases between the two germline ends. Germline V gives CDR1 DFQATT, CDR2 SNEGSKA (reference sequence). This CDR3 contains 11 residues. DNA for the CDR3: TGCAGTGCTAGTATTGGGGAGACCCAGTACTTC. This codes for CSASIGETQYF.

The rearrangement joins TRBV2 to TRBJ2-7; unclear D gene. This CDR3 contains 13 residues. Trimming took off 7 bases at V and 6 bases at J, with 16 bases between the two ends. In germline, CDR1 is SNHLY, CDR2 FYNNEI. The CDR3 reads CASKGGPAVEQYF. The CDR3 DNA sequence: TGTGCCAGCAAGGGTGGGCCTGCGGTCGAGCAGTACTTC.

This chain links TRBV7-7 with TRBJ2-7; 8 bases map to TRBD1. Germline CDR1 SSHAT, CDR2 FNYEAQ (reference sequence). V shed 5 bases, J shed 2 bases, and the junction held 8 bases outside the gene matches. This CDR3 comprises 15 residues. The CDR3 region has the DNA TGTGCCAGCAGCCTCGGGACAGGCGAGGCCTACGAGCAGTACTTC. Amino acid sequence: CASSLGTGEAYEQYF.

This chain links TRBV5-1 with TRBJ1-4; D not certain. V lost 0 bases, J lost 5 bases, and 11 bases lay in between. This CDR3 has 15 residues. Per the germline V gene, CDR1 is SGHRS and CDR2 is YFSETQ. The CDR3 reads CASSLGSISNEKLFF. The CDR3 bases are TGCGCCAGCAGCTTGGGGTCAATTTCGAATGAAAAACTGTTTTTT.

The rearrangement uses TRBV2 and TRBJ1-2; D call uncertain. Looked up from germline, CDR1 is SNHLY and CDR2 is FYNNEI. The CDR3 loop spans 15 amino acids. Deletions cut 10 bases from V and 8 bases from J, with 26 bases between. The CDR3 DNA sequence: TGTGCCATCGAGGGTAGCGCAGCCTCTAGGGTCGGCTACACCTTC. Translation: CAIEGSAASRVGYTF.

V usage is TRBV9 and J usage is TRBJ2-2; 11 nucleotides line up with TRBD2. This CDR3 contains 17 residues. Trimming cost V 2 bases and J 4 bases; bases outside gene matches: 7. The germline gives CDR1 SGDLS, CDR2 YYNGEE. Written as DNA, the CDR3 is TGTGCCAGCAGCGTTCTAGCGGGAGGCGCGGCCACCGGGGAGCTGTTTTTT. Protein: CASSVLAGGAATGELFF.

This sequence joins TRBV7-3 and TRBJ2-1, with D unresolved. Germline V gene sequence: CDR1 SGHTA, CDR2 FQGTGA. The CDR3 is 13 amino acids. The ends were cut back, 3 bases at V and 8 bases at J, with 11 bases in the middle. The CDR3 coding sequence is TGTGCCAGCAGCTTTCCCCCCCAACATGAGCAGTTCTTC. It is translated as CASSFPPQHEQFF. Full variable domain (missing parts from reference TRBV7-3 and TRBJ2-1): GAGVSQTPSNKVTEKGKYVELRCDPISGHTALYWYRQSLGQGPEFLIYFQGTGAADDSGLPNDRFFAVRPEGSVSTLKIQRTERGDSAVYLCASSFPPQHEQFFGPGTRLTVL.

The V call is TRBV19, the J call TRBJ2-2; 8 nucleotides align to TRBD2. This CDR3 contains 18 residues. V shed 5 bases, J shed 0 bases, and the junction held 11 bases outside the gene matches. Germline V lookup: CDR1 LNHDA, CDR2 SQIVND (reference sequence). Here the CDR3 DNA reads TGTGCCAGTAGTGATTTGCTAGCGGGTTCTGCGAACACCGGGGAGCTGTTTTTT. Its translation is CASSDLLAGSANTGELFF.

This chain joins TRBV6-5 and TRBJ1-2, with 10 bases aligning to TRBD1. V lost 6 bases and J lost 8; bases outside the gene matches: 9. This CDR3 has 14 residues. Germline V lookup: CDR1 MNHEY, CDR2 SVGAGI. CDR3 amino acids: CASSMTGGRLGYTF. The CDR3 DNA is TGTGCCAGCAGCATGACAGGGGGCCGTCTCGGCTACACCTTC.

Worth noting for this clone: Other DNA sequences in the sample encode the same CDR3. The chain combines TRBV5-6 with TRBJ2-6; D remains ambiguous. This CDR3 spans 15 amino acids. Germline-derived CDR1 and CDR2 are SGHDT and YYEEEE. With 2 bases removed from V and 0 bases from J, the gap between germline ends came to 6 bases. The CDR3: CASSLGSSGANVLTF. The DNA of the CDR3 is TGTGCCAGCAGCTTAGGATCCTCTGGGGCCAACGTCCTGACTTTC. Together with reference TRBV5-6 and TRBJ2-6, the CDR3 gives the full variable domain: DAGVTQSPTHLIKTRGQQVTLRCSPKSGHDTVSWYQQALGQGPQFIFQYYEEEERQRGNFPDRFSGHQFPNYSSELNVNALLLGDSALYLCASSLGSSGANVLTFGAGSRLTVL.

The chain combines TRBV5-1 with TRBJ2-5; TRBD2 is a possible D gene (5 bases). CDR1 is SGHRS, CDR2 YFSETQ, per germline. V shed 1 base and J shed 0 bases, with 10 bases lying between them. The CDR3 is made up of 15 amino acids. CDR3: CASSLQRLYQETQYF. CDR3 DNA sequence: TGCGCCAGCAGCTTGCAGCGGCTTTACCAAGAGACCCAGTACTTC. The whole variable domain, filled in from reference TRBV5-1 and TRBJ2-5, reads KAGVTQTPRYLIKTRGQQVTLSCSPISGHRSVSWYQQTPGQGLQFLFEYFSETQRNKGNFPGRFSGRQFSNSRSEMNVSTLELGDSALYLCASSLQRLYQETQYFGPGTRLLVL.

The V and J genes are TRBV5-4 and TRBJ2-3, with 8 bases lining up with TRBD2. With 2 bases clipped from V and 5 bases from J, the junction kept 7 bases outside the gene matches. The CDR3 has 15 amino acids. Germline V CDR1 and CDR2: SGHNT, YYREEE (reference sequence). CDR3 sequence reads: CASSFPAGGIDTQYF. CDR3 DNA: TGTGCCAGCAGCTTCCCGGCGGGAGGTATAGATACGCAGTATTTT. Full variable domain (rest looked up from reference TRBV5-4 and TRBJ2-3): ETGVTQSPTHLIKTRGQQVTLRCSSQSGHNTVSWYQQALGQGPQFIFQYYREEENGRGNFPPRFSGLQFPNYSSELNVNALELDDSALYLCASSFPAGGIDTQYFGPGTRLTVL.

This CDR3 is CATSRSVQYF. CDR3 DNA sequence: TGTGCCACCAGCAGATCCGTGCAGTACTTC. The chain carries TRBV15 and TRBJ2-7; D is ambiguous. This CDR3 region has 10 residues. Germline CDR1 and CDR2: LNHNV and YYDKDF (reference sequence). The germline V and J ends were trimmed by 2 bases and 9 bases, with 5 bases remaining between them.

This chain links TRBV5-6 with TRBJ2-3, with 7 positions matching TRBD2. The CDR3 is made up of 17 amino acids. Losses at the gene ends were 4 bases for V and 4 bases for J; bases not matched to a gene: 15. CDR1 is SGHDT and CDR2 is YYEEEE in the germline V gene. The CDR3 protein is CASSLPPRTRAADTQYF. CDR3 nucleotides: TGTGCCAGCAGCCTCCCACCACGGACTAGAGCAGCAGATACGCAGTATTTT.

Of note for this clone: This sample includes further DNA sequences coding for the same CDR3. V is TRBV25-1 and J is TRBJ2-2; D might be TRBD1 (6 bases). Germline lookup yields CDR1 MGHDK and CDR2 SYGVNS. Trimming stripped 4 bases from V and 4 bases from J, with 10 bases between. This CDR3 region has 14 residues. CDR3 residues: CASSVQGGTGELFF. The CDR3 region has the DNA TGTGCCAGCAGTGTCCAAGGGGGCACCGGGGAGCTGTTTTTT.

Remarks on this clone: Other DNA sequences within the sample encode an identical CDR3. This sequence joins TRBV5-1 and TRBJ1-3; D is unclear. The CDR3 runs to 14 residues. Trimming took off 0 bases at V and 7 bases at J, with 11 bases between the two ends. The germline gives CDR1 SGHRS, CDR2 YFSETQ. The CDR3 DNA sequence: TGCGCCAGCAGCTTGGCGGGTCGTGGGAACACCATATATTTT. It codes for CASSLAGRGNTIYF.